This T cell receptor beta chain was recorded in a study of cytomegalovirus exposure and HLA in healthy donors. The study, taken as a whole, reports: Several of the most significant clusters appeared, in a later analysis, to be linked to common viral pathogens. TCR beta V- and J-gene trimming was later associated with a missense DCLRE1C variant. The Asian-associated ancestry cluster reportedly had fewer N-insertions than the roughly 670-donor mean in a later analysis.

13 Jbeta primers and 60 Vbeta primers were used for the PCR. Authors' processing steps: Unique TCR beta chains numbered around 80 million in a later analysis, with around 10 million shared. The repertoire was sequenced with immunoSEQ multiplex PCR; TCRdb's copy has only in-frame clones and lacks some. D and trimming come from the DNA, and the V and J calls and clone size come from that table. Among about 270,000 clones listed, roughly 85% were seen once. Germline trimming cut 6 bases from V and 5 bases from J; bases unmatched to any gene: 10. The CDR3 runs 16 residues. The germline gives CDR1 ENHRY, CDR2 SYGVKD. Concerning this clone: Antigen unknown.

The V call is TRBV10-3, the J call TRBJ2-3; 11 nucleotides match TRBD2. Sequencing used PBMCs. The sequence came from a man between 40 and 49 years old in good health and CMV-seropositive. The CDR3 is CAIRGGLAATQDTQYF. The DNA for the CDR3 is TGTGCCATCAGGGGGGGACTAGCGGCCACACAAGATACGCAGTATTTT.